The 26 T cell receptor beta chains listed next were all sequenced from one sample in a study of blood T cell repertoires in COVID-19. TCRdb keeps only in-frame clones here, not all; method: immunoSEQ multiplex PCR. The sample lists 150,000 to 200,000 clones; about 83% were seen once. Sequencing was performed on PBMCs or T cells enriched from blood (not recorded which). The receptors stem from a woman aged 30 to 39 who had been exposed to COVID-19.

This clone was observed once. The chain combines TRBV5-1 with TRBJ2-3, with 10 positions matching TRBD2. CDR3 length: 16 amino acids. Trimming at V came to 4 bases and at J to 2 bases, leaving 7 bases not matched to a gene. Germline assignment: CDR1 SGHRS and CDR2 YFSETQ. Here the CDR3 reads CASSTSGVCHTDTQYF. The CDR3 nucleotides read TGCGCCAGCAGCACTAGCGGGGTGTGCCACACAGATACGCAGTATTTT.

This clone was counted between two and nine times. The rearrangement links TRBV30 to TRBJ1-1; no clear D. Germline V gene lookup returns CDR1 GTSNPN and CDR2 SVGIG (reference sequence). The germline V and J ends were trimmed by 2 bases and 7 bases, with 11 bases remaining between them. This CDR3 is built from 12 residues. The DNA of the CDR3 is TGTGCCTGGAGTCCTCTCGGAGATGAAGCTTTCTTT. Translated, it gives CAWSPLGDEAFF.

This rearrangement joins TRBV11-2 to TRBJ2-1, with a possible D match to TRBD2 (5 bases). This CDR3 comprises 13 residues. V lost 2 bases and J 8 bases, leaving 10 bases between the germline ends. Germline V gene data show CDR1 as SGHAT and CDR2 as FQNNGV. The CDR3 coding sequence is TGTGCCAGCAGCTTACGGGGATCTGATGAGCAGTTCTTC. Protein sequence: CASSLRGSDEQFF.

The count of this clone is one. The chain recombines TRBV4-1 with TRBJ1-2; tentatively, D is TRBD1 (5 bases). Per germline, CDR1 MGHRA and CDR2 YSYEKL. CDR3 length: 13 amino acids. Between the trimmed V and J ends, which lost 3 bases and 6 bases, there was a span of 11 bases. CDR3 sequence reads: CASSQGGSHGYTF. The CDR3 bases are TGCGCCAGCAGCCAGGGGGGGTCCCATGGCTACACCTTC.

The chain employs TRBV5-6 and TRBJ1-3; tentative D call: TRBD1 (6 bases). This CDR3 has 14 amino acids. Per the germline V gene, CDR1 is SGHDT and CDR2 is YYEEEE. Trimming pared 4 bases from V and 5 bases from J, leaving 13 bases between. This CDR3 is CASSLRQARNTIYF. In DNA, the CDR3 is TGTGCCAGCAGCCTCAGACAGGCCCGAAACACCATATATTTT. The full variable domain, completed using reference TRBV5-6 and TRBJ1-3, is DAGVTQSPTHLIKTRGQQVTLRCSPKSGHDTVSWYQQALGQGPQFIFQYYEEEERQRGNFPDRFSGHQFPNYSSELNVNALLLGDSALYLCASSLRQARNTIYFGEGSWLTVV.

The rearrangement joins TRBV5-1 to TRBJ1-1; tentatively, D is TRBD1 (6 bases). There are 18 residues in the CDR3. V was pared by 0 bases and J by 0 bases, with 18 bases between. CDR1 is SGHRS and CDR2 is YFSETQ in the germline V gene. The chain's CDR3 is CASSLVAQGGGLNTEAFF. CDR3 DNA: TGCGCCAGCAGCTTGGTGGCACAAGGGGGAGGGTTGAACACTGAAGCTTTCTTT.

The genes are TRBV5-6 and TRBJ1-5; tentatively, D is TRBD1 (5 bases). This CDR3 region has 15 residues. Looked up from germline, CDR1 is SGHDT and CDR2 is YYEEEE. Trimming shortened V by 4 bases and J by 4 bases, and 15 bases separated the two germline ends. The CDR3 DNA reads TGTGCCAGCAGCCCGTGTCCGACAGAGAATCAGCCCCAGCATTTT. It encodes CASSPCPTENQPQHF.

This clone was observed a single time. The chain recombines TRBV5-5 with TRBJ2-3, with a tentative D call TRBD1 (6 bases). Germline values: CDR1 SGHKS, CDR2 YYEKEE (reference sequence). Trimming cost V 5 bases and J 2 bases, with 9 bases left between them. The CDR3 covers 13 residues. CDR3 region: CASRTGITDTQYF. The CDR3 DNA follows: TGTGCCAGCAGAACAGGGATCACAGATACGCAGTATTTT.

This clone was recorded once. Other DNA variants within this sample encode the same CDR3. CDR3 nucleotides: TGTGCCAGTAGTACAGGGGTGCAGCCCCAGCATTTT. Encoded protein: CASSTGVQPQHF. The V call is TRBV19, the J call TRBJ1-5; D might be TRBD1 (6 bases). This CDR3 region has 12 residues. Germline lookup yields CDR1 LNHDA and CDR2 SQIVND (reference sequence). Trimming shortened V by 4 bases and J by 7 bases, and 8 bases separated the two germline ends.

This chain connects TRBV9 to TRBJ2-7, with 9 positions matching TRBD1. The V gene's germline CDR1 is SGDLS and CDR2 YYNGEE. J gave up 6 bases and V 3 bases, and 10 bases lay outside the gene matches. This CDR3 is 15 amino acids long. CDR3 coding DNA: TGTGCCAGCAGCGCCGGGACAGGGCAAGACAGCGAGCAGTACTTC. This translates into CASSAGTGQDSEQYF.

The chain is built from TRBV3-1 (or the pseudogene TRBV3-2) and TRBJ1-6; D gene ambiguous. Trimming shortened V by 3 bases and J by 6 bases, and 12 bases separated the two germline ends. Germline V lookup: CDR1 LGHDT, CDR2 YNNKEL (reference sequence). The CDR3 is 15 amino acids. The CDR3 spells CASSQGGFGNSPLHF. DNA for the CDR3: TGTGCCAGCAGCCAGGGAGGGTTCGGTAATTCACCCCTCCACTTT.

The CDR3 loop reads CASILGGTGYTF. As DNA, the CDR3 is TGTGCCAGCATATTAGGAGGCACTGGCTACACCTTC. This rearrangement joins TRBV2 to TRBJ1-2; the D is unclear. V was clipped by 7 bases and J by 7 bases, with 13 bases between them. The CDR3 is 12 amino acids. Germline CDR1 SNHLY, CDR2 FYNNEI.

This clone is a singleton in its sample. The rearrangement links TRBV7-6 to TRBJ1-3, with TRBD1 as a possible D gene (5 bases). CDR3 length: 16 residues. From germline, CDR1 is SGHVS and CDR2 FNYEAQ. The ends were cut back, 1 base at V and 0 bases at J, with 10 bases in the middle. DNA of the CDR3: TGTGCCAGCAGCTTAGACTTCCAGGGCTCTGGAAACACCATATATTTT. Its protein is CASSLDFQGSGNTIYF.

The chain joins TRBV2 to TRBJ2-7, with 11 bases identical to TRBD2. The CDR3 length is 15 residues. Trimming removed 6 bases from V and 0 bases from J; junction bases left unmatched: 4. CDR1 and CDR2 from the germline V gene are SNHLY and FYNNEI. The CDR3 sequence: CASRELAGDSYEQYF. The CDR3 DNA follows: TGTGCCAGCAGGGAACTAGCGGGGGACTCCTACGAGCAGTACTTC. The full variable domain, rest sourced from reference TRBV2 and TRBJ2-7, is EPEVTQTPSHQVTQMGQEVILRCVPISNHLYFYWYRQILGQKVEFLVSFYNNEISEKSEIFDDQFSVERPDGSNFTLKIRSTKLEDSAMYFCASRELAGDSYEQYFGPGTRLTVT.

The chain couples TRBV18 to TRBJ2-5, with 9 bases lining up with TRBD1. The V and J ends lost 6 bases and 3 bases, in that order; junction bases with no gene match: 8. Per germline, CDR1 KGHSH and CDR2 LQKENI. This CDR3 spans 15 amino acids. In nucleotides, the CDR3 is TGTGCCAGCTCGATCGGGACAGGGCGTGAAGAGACCCAGTACTTC. This sequence encodes CASSIGTGREETQYF.

The chain uses TRBV9 and TRBJ1-2; tentative D call: TRBD1 (6 bases). Trimming removed 2 bases at V and 7 bases at J, with 21 bases between. Germline CDR1 and CDR2: SGDLS and YYNGEE. This CDR3 spans 16 amino acids. The CDR3 coding sequence is TGTGCCAGCAGCGTTATCCGGGACACCGATTTAGCTGGCTACACCTTC. The encoded protein is CASSVIRDTDLAGYTF. Variable domain in full (rest from reference TRBV9 and TRBJ1-2): DSGVTQTPKHLITATGQRVTLRCSPRSGDLSVYWYQQSLDQGLQFLIQYYNGEERAKGNILERFSAQQFPDLHSELNLSSLELGDSALYFCASSVIRDTDLAGYTFGSGTRLTVV.

This clone was seen just once. J is TRBJ1-5 and V is TRBV7-9, with 12 bases aligning to TRBD1. J gave up 7 bases and V 5 bases, and 12 bases lay outside the gene matches. The V gene's germline CDR1 is SEHNR and CDR2 FQNEAQ (reference sequence). The CDR3 consists of 17 residues. The CDR3 reads CASSQGPGQGARQPQHF. CDR3 sequence (DNA): TGTGCCAGCAGCCAGGGTCCGGGACAGGGGGCGAGACAGCCCCAGCATTTT.

There are a few counts of this clone. V is TRBV5-1 and J is TRBJ1-1; 10 bases match TRBD1. V shed 0 bases, J shed 10 bases, and the junction held 3 bases outside the gene matches. The V gene's germline CDR1 is SGHRS and CDR2 YFSETQ. The CDR3 has 13 residues. CDR3 region: CASSLAGTGVAFF. The CDR3 nucleotides read TGCGCCAGCAGCTTGGCAGGGACAGGGGTAGCTTTCTTT.

J is TRBJ1-3 and V is TRBV7-2, with D possibly being TRBD1 (5 bases). V was shortened by 2 bases and J by 1 base, with 15 bases between the two germline ends. CDR3 length equals 17 residues. Germline V gene lookup returns CDR1 SGHTA and CDR2 FQGNSA. DNA for the CDR3: TGTGCCAGCAGCTTAAACGCGGGGGATTTATCTGGAAACACCATATATTTT. This translates into CASSLNAGDLSGNTIYF.

This chain uses TRBV5-6 with TRBJ1-3; 7 bases are shared with TRBD1. J was trimmed by 3 bases and V by 4 bases; bases with no gene match: 7. The length of the CDR3 is 15 residues. Germline V lookup: CDR1 SGHDT, CDR2 YYEEEE. CDR3 bases: TGTGCCAGCAGCCGTGACAGGGTGTTTGGAAACACCATATATTTT. As protein: CASSRDRVFGNTIYF.

There are a few counts of this clone. This chain connects TRBV6-5 to TRBJ1-6; TRBD1 agrees at 8 bases. This CDR3 spans 15 amino acids. The germline V gene encodes CDR1 MNHEY and CDR2 SVGAGI. With 10 bases clipped from V and 5 bases from J, the junction kept 10 bases outside the gene matches. Here the CDR3 reads CATNGQGLHNSPLHF. The DNA of the CDR3 is TGTGCCACCAACGGACAGGGTTTACATAATTCACCCCTCCACTTT.

The chain is built from TRBV4-3 and TRBJ1-2, with D possibly matching TRBD1 (5 bases). V lost 1 base, J lost 4 bases, and 25 bases lay in between. Germline V gene sequence: CDR1 LGHNA, CDR2 YSLEER. The CDR3 has 19 amino acids. The CDR3 DNA sequence: TGCGCCAGCAGCCAAGTTATCGGGGGTCCGGAGGCCCTCTTCTATGGCTACACCTTC. It is translated as CASSQVIGGPEALFYGYTF.

CDR3 bases: TGTGCCAGCAGCCTGGGACTAGCGGGGGGGATACAAGAGACCCAGTACTTC. The encoded protein is CASSLGLAGGIQETQYF. The chain is built from TRBV7-8 and TRBJ2-5, with 16 bases aligning to TRBD2. With 5 bases clipped from V and 2 bases from J, the junction kept 5 bases outside the gene matches. Germline V gene lookup returns CDR1 SGHVS and CDR2 FQNEAQ. The CDR3 is 17 residues long.

This clone was seen once. V gene TRBV7-9 combines with J gene TRBJ1-3, with a tentative D call TRBD1 (6 bases). Per the germline V gene, CDR1 is SEHNR and CDR2 is FQNEAQ (reference sequence). The CDR3 extends over 15 amino acids. V gave up 5 bases and J gave up 0 bases, with 11 bases separating them. CDR3 nucleotide sequence: TGTGCCAGCAGCGCCACAGGGACCTCTGGAAACACCATATATTTT. Protein product: CASSATGTSGNTIYF.

The gene calls are TRBV7-2 and TRBJ1-1; no firm D call. Trimming took 1 base from V and 9 from J, leaving 6 bases between them. CDR1 and CDR2 from the germline V gene are SGHTA and FQGNSA. This CDR3 spans 11 amino acids. This chain's CDR3 is CASSLGGKAFF. The CDR3 nucleotides read TGTGCCAGCAGCTTAGGAGGGAAAGCTTTCTTT.

The chain uses TRBV11-2 and TRBJ1-1; unclear D gene. V shed 0 bases and J shed 0 bases, with 8 bases lying between them. The CDR3 has 15 residues. Germline CDR1 SGHAT, CDR2 FQNNGV. CDR3 nucleotide sequence: TGTGCCAGCAGCTTAGATTCGAGATTGAACACTGAAGCTTTCTTT. Its protein product is CASSLDSRLNTEAFF.